The sequence of this TCR beta chain was determined in a study of blood T cell repertoires in COVID-19. CDR3 length equals 15 residues. Germline CDR1 reads LGHDT; CDR2 reads YNNKEL (reference sequence). With V trimmed by 4 bases and J by 7 bases, 11 bases remained unmatched. The table came from immunoSEQ multiplex PCR; TCRdb's copy has only in-frame clones and leaves some out. The table shows about 270,000 clones, with about 86% occurring only once. This chain links TRBV3-1 (or the pseudogene TRBV3-2) with TRBJ1-2; 8 bases are shared with TRBD1. Sequenced material: peripheral blood. The source is a woman aged 55-69 years with active or convalescent COVID-19. The DNA for the CDR3 is TGTGCCAGCAGCCCTCTGGATCAGGGGGCGAGTGGCTACACCTTC. Its translation: CASSPLDQGASGYTF.